This T cell receptor beta chain is from a study of blood T cells in healthy people across ages. Findings and caveats of the study: Because donor CMV status was unknown, expanded clonotype changes were possibly confounded.

A second PCR, run for roughly 6 to 11 cycles, used a sample-barcoded 5' primer plus a J-beta primer mix. TCRdb processed the 5' RACE reads anew with MiXCR; each CDR3 protein has one entry. Altogether around 1,500,000 distinct CDR3 sequences are present, under 30% being singletons, with the ten largest covering 7.7%. Germline assignment: CDR1 MNHNY and CDR2 SVGAGI (reference sequence). Trimming took off 6 bases at V and 2 bases at J, with 14 bases between the two ends. The CDR3 spans 15 residues. As regards this clonotype: Its antigen is as yet unknown.

This chain uses TRBV6-6 with TRBJ1-3; D unresolved. This sequence was found in a woman aged 25-40 years in good health. The specimen was blood. CDR3 in amino acids: CASRPSGRPGNTIYF. In nucleotides, the CDR3 is TGTGCCAGCAGACCCTCCGGACGGCCTGGAAACACCATATATTTT.